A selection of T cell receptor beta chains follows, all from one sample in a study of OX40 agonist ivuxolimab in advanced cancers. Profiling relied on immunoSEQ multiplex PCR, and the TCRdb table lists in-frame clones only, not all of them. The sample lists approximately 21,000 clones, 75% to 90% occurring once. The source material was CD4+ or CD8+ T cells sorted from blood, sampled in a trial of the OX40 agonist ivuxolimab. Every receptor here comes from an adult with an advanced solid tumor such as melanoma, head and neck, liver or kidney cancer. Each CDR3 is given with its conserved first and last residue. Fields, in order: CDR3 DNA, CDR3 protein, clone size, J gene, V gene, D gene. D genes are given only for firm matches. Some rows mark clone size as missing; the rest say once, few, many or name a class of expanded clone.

TGTGCCAGCAGTCCCACAGAAACTAACTATGGCTACACCTTC	CASSPTETNYGYTF	NA	TRBJ1-2	TRBV27	NA
TGTGCCAGCAGCCAAACGGGACAGGGAGGAACTGAAGCTTTCTTT	CASSQTGQGGTEAFF	NA	TRBJ1-1	TRBV16	TRBD1
TGTGCCAGCAGCTTAGTTTCGGGGGGGCTGTCCTACGAGCAGTACTTC	CASSLVSGGLSYEQYF	NA	TRBJ2-7	TRBV11-2	TRBD2
TGTGCCAGCAGCTTGGCGGCTAGCGGGAGTAAAAATGAGCAGTTCTTC	CASSLAASGSKNEQFF	NA	TRBJ2-1	TRBV5-4	TRBD2
TGTGCCAGCAGCTTCGGGACTAGCGGGAGGGCCTACGACCCCGGGGATGAGCAGTTCTTC	CASSFGTSGRAYDPGDEQFF	NA	TRBJ2-1	TRBV13	TRBD2
TGTGCCAGCAGCGTAGAATTTACAGGGAAGGATGGCTACACCTTC	CASSVEFTGKDGYTF	NA	TRBJ1-2	TRBV9	NA
TGTGCCAGCAGCTTGGCCCTTACAGGGCAGCCCCAGCATTTT	CASSLALTGQPQHF	few	TRBJ1-5	TRBV5-6	NA
TGTGCCAGCAGCTTAAGCACAGATACGCAGTATTTT	CASSLSTDTQYF	NA	TRBJ2-3	TRBV7-3	NA
TGCAGCGTTGAGGCCGAATACAATGAGCAGTTCTTC	CSVEAEYNEQFF	NA	TRBJ2-1	TRBV29-1	NA
TGTGCCAGTAGTATGACAGGAGGTAATTCACCCCTCCACTTT	CASSMTGGNSPLHF	NA	TRBJ1-6	TRBV19	NA
TGTGCCAGCAGCGTAGACTGGGGCGGGAACTATGGCTACACCTTC	CASSVDWGGNYGYTF	NA	TRBJ1-2	TRBV9	NA
TGCGCCAGCAGGATAAACACTGAAGCTTTCTTT	CASRINTEAFF	few	TRBJ1-1	TRBV5-1	NA
TGTGCCAGCAGCTTCACGAATCCGAACACTGAAGCTTTCTTT	CASSFTNPNTEAFF	NA	TRBJ1-1	TRBV5-6	NA
TGCAGCGTGAACAGGGGGCGCGTCCAAGAAGCTTTCTTT	CSVNRGRVQEAFF	NA	TRBJ1-1	TRBV29-1	TRBD1
TGTGCCAGTAGTCCCGGACAGGGCAAGAGGGCAGATACGCAGTATTTT	CASSPGQGKRADTQYF	NA	TRBJ2-3	TRBV19	TRBD1
TGTGCCACCAGCTTAAGTAGCGGGAGGACGGACAATGAGCAGTTCTTC	CATSLSSGRTDNEQFF	NA	TRBJ2-1	TRBV15	TRBD2
TGCGCCAGCAGGGTAGCGAACTCCTACGAGCAGTACTTC	CASRVANSYEQYF	NA	TRBJ2-7	TRBV10-2	NA
TGTGCCACACGACAGGGTACTAATGAAAAACTGTTTTTT	CATRQGTNEKLFF	NA	TRBJ1-4	TRBV7-9	TRBD1
TGTGCCAGCAGTGATCCGCTAGCGGGAGGGCCAGGACGGAATGAGCAGTTCTTC	CASSDPLAGGPGRNEQFF	NA	TRBJ2-1	TRBV6-1	TRBD2
TGTGCCAGCAGCTCTTGGGAGACCCAGTACTTC	CASSSWETQYF	NA	TRBJ2-5	TRBV7-2	NA
TGTGCCAGCAGTTTACTCGGCTCCCCGACTGGGTCCCAGTACTTC	CASSLLGSPTGSQYF	NA	TRBJ2-5	TRBV27	NA
TGTGCCAGCAGCTTACCCGTGGCAGATACGCAGTATTTT	CASSLPVADTQYF	NA	TRBJ2-3	TRBV5-4	NA
TGTGCCAGCAGCTTTGGGGGGACCGAGACCCAGTACTTC	CASSFGGTETQYF	NA	TRBJ2-5	TRBV7-3	NA
TGTGCTAGTGGTATGGGGACACAAGCCTACGAGCAGTACTTC	CASGMGTQAYEQYF	NA	TRBJ2-7	TRBV12-5	NA
TGTGCCAGCAGCTCGGGACAGACCCACTATGGCTACACCTTC	CASSSGQTHYGYTF	NA	TRBJ1-2	TRBV5-6	TRBD1
TGTGCCAGCAGTTTATTTAACAAAGCTAGGACCCCTCGTGGCACAGATACGCAGTATTTT	CASSLFNKARTPRGTDTQYF	NA	TRBJ2-3	TRBV27	NA
TGTGCCAGCAGCTTCGGTAGAACAGGGGGCCGAGGTGAGCAGTTCTTC	CASSFGRTGGRGEQFF	NA	TRBJ2-1	TRBV7-9	TRBD1
TGTGCCTGGAGTCTTAATCGGGTTGGCGGGGAGCTGTTTTTT	CAWSLNRVGGELFF	NA	TRBJ2-2	TRBV30	NA